This T cell receptor (beta chain) was recovered during a study of blood T cell repertoires in COVID-19. About the study: From the United States, Italy and Spain came samples of acute and convalescent COVID-19. From T cells, B-cell-depleted T cells, or PBMCs came the material, which was cDNA or gDNA.

Here immunoSEQ multiplex PCR was the method, and the copy in TCRdb shows in-frame clones only, minus some. The table lists about 280,000 clones, around 88% of them singletons, with 6% in the top ten. Germline CDR1 and CDR2: SGDLS and YYNGEE. V dropped 3 bases and J dropped 2; count of bases not matched to a gene: 2. The CDR3 totals 16 residues. Donors in Cohort 3 who had recovered were those with two negative PCRs, healthcare professional clearance, or resolution of their symptoms. The sequencing sample was made of PBMCs or T cells enriched from blood (not recorded which). The TCR was taken from a woman between 40 and 55 years old who had recovered from COVID-19. This chain joins TRBV9 and TRBJ2-1; 13 bases align to TRBD2. The CDR3 protein is CASSGGLAGTYNEQFF. Here the CDR3 DNA reads TGTGCCAGCAGCGGGGGACTAGCGGGGACCTACAATGAGCAGTTCTTC. Combining the CDR3 with reference TRBV9 and TRBJ2-1 gives the whole variable domain DSGVTQTPKHLITATGQRVTLRCSPRSGDLSVYWYQQSLDQGLQFLIQYYNGEERAKGNILERFSAQQFPDLHSELNLSSLELGDSALYFCASSGGLAGTYNEQFFGPGTRLTVL.